These T cell receptor beta chains were read from a single sample in a study of T cells after yellow fever vaccination. TCRdb independently ran MiXCR on the 5' RACE reads; one entry per CDR3 protein. In the table there are approximately 550,000 distinct CDR3 sequences, approximately 12% of which are singletons. The specimen comprised PBMCs, sampled on the day of the yellow fever booster vaccination. The receptors derive from a man aged 25 to 40 who received the YFV17D yellow fever vaccine. Both conserved end residues are part of each CDR3. The D gene is left open where the match is weak. Not all rows give a size; the values are once, few, many and, for expanded clones, a class.

cdr3_nt | cdr3_aa | j_call | d_call | v_call | clone_size
TGCGCCAGCAGCTTAATACTAGCGGGTTCCACAGATACGCAGTATTTT | CASSLILAGSTDTQYF | TRBJ2-3 | TRBD2 | TRBV5-1 | .
TGCGCCAGCAGCTTGGAGTTCAGCCAAGAGACCCAGTACTTC | CASSLEFSQETQYF | TRBJ2-5 | . | TRBV5-1 | .
TGTGCCAGCAGGATGGACAGGGGACCTTTATATGGCTACACCTTC | CASRMDRGPLYGYTF | TRBJ1-2 | TRBD1 | TRBV6-1 | few
TGCAGTGCTCCCCTTCTGGGAGTCCCACCGGAGACCCAGTACTTC | CSAPLLGVPPETQYF | TRBJ2-5 | . | TRBV20-1 | few
TGTGCCAGCAGCTCACGACTAGGCTACGAGCAGTACTTC | CASSSRLGYEQYF | TRBJ2-7 | . | TRBV7-2 | few
TGCAGTGCTAGTTTGACAGTGGGGACTGAAGCTTTCTTT | CSASLTVGTEAFF | TRBJ1-1 | . | TRBV20-1 | .
TGCGCCAGCAGCCGGGCCGGGACTAGCGGGAGTCAGTCGGGCGAGCAGTACTTC | CASSRAGTSGSQSGEQYF | TRBJ2-7 | TRBD2 | TRBV5-1 | few
TGTGCCACCAGTGCCCTGACTAGCGGGAGCTCGGAAGAGCAGTTCTTC | CATSALTSGSSEEQFF | TRBJ2-1 | TRBD2 | TRBV24-1 | .
TGTGCCAGCACCGACGATAGTGAGCAGTTCTTC | CASTDDSEQFF | TRBJ2-1 | . | TRBV6-5 | few
TGTGCCAGCAGTGAAAGCGCCGGGGTAAACAATGAGCAGTTCTTC | CASSESAGVNNEQFF | TRBJ2-1 | . | TRBV12-3/TRBV12-4 | .
TGTGCCAGCAGTATACGCCCCCCGGACACTGAAGCTTTCTTT | CASSIRPPDTEAFF | TRBJ1-1 | . | TRBV28 | .
TGCGCCAGCAGCTTGGATGGGACACCCTCCTACGAGCAGTACTTC | CASSLDGTPSYEQYF | TRBJ2-7 | . | TRBV5-1 | .
TGTGCCAGCAGCTTAGAAGTGGTTGTCAGCCTCATCACCGGGGAGCTGTTTTTT | CASSLEVVVSLITGELFF | TRBJ2-2 | . | TRBV7-8 | .
TGTGCCAGCTTTGTCTCCCGTACCACAGATACGCAGTATTTT | CASFVSRTTDTQYF | TRBJ2-3 | . | TRBV5-5 | many
TGCGCCAGCAGCTCAAGGGGGCTAGATGGCCAACATGAGCAGTTCTTC | CASSSRGLDGQHEQFF | TRBJ2-1 | TRBD1 | TRBV5-1 | .